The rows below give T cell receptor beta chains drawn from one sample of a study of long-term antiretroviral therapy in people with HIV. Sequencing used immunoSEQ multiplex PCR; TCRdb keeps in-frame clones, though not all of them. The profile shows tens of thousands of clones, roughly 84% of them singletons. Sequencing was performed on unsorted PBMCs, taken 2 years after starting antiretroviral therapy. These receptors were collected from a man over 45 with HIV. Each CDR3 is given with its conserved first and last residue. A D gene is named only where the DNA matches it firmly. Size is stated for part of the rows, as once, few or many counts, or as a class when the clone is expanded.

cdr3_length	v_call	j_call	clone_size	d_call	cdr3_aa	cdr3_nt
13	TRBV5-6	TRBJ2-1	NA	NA	CASSADGADEQFF	TGTGCCAGCAGCGCTGATGGGGCAGATGAGCAGTTCTTC
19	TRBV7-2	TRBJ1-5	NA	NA	CASSLEGWQGFYSNQPQHF	TGTGCCAGCAGCTTAGAAGGTTGGCAGGGATTTTATAGCAATCAGCCCCAGCATTTT
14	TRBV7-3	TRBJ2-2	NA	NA	CASSPGAGTGELFF	TGTGCCAGCAGCCCGGGGGCGGGTACCGGGGAGCTGTTTTTT
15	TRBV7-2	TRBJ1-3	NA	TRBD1	CASRYTGAPGNTIYF	TGTGCCAGCAGATATACAGGGGCGCCTGGAAACACCATATATTTT
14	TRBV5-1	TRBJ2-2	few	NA	CASSLEANTGELFF	TGCGCCAGCAGCTTGGAAGCGAACACCGGGGAGCTGTTTTTT
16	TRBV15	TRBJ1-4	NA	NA	CATSRDRAGAGEKLFF	TGTGCCACCAGCAGAGATCGCGCGGGGGCGGGGGAAAAACTGTTTTTT
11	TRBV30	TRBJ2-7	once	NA	CAWSVLSEQYF	TGTGCCTGGAGTGTACTTAGCGAGCAGTACTTC
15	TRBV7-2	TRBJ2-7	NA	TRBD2	CASSRLAGDLYEQYF	TGTGCCAGCAGCCGACTAGCGGGGGACCTCTACGAGCAGTACTTC
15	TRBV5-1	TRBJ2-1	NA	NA	CASSSTGLAYNEQFF	TGCGCCAGCAGCTCGACAGGACTAGCCTACAATGAGCAGTTCTTC
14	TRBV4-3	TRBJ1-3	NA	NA	CASSRTTTGNTIYF	TGCGCCAGCAGTCGAACGACAACTGGAAACACCATATATTTT
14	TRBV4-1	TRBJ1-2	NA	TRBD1	CASSPETGFRGYTF	TGCGCCAGCAGCCCGGAGACAGGGTTTCGTGGCTACACCTTC
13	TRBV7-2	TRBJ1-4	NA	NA	CASSLDLGEKLFF	TGTGCCAGCAGCTTAGATTTGGGGGAAAAACTGTTTTTT
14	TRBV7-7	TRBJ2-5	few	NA	CASSLVADAETQYF	TGTGCTAGCAGCTTAGTTGCGGACGCGGAGACCCAGTACTTC
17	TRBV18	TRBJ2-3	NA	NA	CASSREEKAGYTDTQYF	TGTGCCAGCTCACGGGAGGAAAAGGCGGGGTACACAGATACGCAGTATTTT
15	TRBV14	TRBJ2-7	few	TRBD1	CASSHLGTGFDEQYF	TGTGCCAGCAGCCATCTCGGGACAGGGTTCGACGAGCAGTACTTC
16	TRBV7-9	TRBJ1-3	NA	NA	CASSLGASLLGDTIYF	TGTGCCAGCAGCTTAGGCGCCAGTCTTCTTGGAGACACCATATATTTT
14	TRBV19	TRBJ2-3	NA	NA	CASSIKGAPDTQYF	TGTGCCAGTAGTATCAAAGGGGCCCCAGATACGCAGTATTTT
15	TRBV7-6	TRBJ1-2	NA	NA	CASSLQPSGFHGYTF	TGTGCCAGCAGCTTACAACCCAGCGGGTTTCATGGCTACACCTTC
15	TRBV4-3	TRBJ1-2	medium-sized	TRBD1	CASSQDRGSLHGYTF	TGCGCCAGCAGCCAAGACAGGGGGTCGCTTCATGGCTACACCTTC
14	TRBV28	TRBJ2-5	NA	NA	CASRGGGQGETQYF	TGTGCCAGCAGGGGCGGGGGCCAGGGGGAGACCCAGTACTTC
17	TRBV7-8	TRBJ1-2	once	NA	CASSLERSQGIGYGYTF	TGTGCCAGCAGCTTAGAACGGTCCCAGGGGATTGGTTATGGCTACACCTTC
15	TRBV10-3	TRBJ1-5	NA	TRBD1	CAISEYRGDNQPQHF	TGTGCCATCAGTGAGTACAGGGGGGACAATCAGCCCCAGCATTTT
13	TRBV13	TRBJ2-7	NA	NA	CASSLGQNYEQYF	TGTGCCAGCAGCTTAGGCCAGAACTACGAGCAGTACTTC
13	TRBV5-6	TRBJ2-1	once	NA	CASSSGTLWEQFF	TGTGCCAGCAGCTCTGGGACTCTTTGGGAGCAGTTCTTC
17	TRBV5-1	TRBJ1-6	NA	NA	CASSLERLSSYNSPLHF	TGCGCCAGCAGCTTGGAGCGTTTAAGCTCCTATAATTCACCCCTCCACTTT
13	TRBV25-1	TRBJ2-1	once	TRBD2	CASSESGGGWQFF	TGTGCCAGCAGTGAATCTGGCGGGGGGTGGCAGTTCTTC
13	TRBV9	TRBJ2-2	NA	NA	CASSLWGAGELFF	TGTGCCAGCAGCCTCTGGGGTGCCGGGGAGCTGTTTTTT
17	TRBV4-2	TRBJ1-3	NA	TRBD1	CASSQEQGSTFGNTIYF	TGTGCCAGCAGCCAAGAACAGGGGTCGACTTTTGGAAACACCATATATTTT
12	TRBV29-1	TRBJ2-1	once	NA	CSDSLSYNEQFF	TGCAGTGACAGTCTCTCCTACAATGAGCAGTTCTTC
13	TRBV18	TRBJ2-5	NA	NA	CASSPGSQETQYF	TGTGCCAGCTCACCAGGCAGCCAAGAGACCCAGTACTTC
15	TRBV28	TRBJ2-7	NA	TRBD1	CASRIYGTESYEQYF	TGTGCCAGCAGAATATACGGGACAGAATCCTACGAGCAGTACTTC
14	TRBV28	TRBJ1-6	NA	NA	CASSVGSRNSPLHF	TGTGCCAGCAGTGTGGGCTCGAGAAATTCACCCCTCCACTTT
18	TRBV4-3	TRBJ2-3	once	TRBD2	CASSQDASGGASTDTQYF	TGCGCCAGCAGCCAAGACGCTAGCGGGGGGGCTAGCACAGATACGCAGTATTTT
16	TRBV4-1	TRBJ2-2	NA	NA	CASSPKPVLETGELFF	TGCGCCAGCAGCCCCAAGCCAGTACTAGAAACCGGGGAGCTGTTTTTT
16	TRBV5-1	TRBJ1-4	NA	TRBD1	CASSLAPDRAGEKLFF	TGCGCCAGCAGCTTGGCGCCGGACAGGGCGGGGGAAAAACTGTTTTTT
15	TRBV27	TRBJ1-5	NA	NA	CASSLVGGSNQPQHF	TGTGCCAGCAGTTTGGTCGGGGGGAGCAATCAGCCCCAGCATTTT
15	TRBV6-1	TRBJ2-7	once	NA	CASVSLVKGPYEQYF	TGTGCCAGCGTCTCCCTTGTGAAGGGGCCCTACGAGCAGTACTTC
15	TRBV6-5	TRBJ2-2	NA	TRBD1	CASSPQGAGTGELFF	TGTGCCAGCAGTCCTCAGGGGGCGGGCACCGGGGAGCTGTTTTTT
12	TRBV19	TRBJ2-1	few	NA	CASSRIETEQFF	TGTGCCAGTAGTAGAATAGAGACTGAGCAGTTCTTC
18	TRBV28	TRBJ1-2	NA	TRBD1	CASIIRWGQAITNYGYTF	TGTGCCAGCATTATCCGATGGGGACAGGCCATTACAAACTATGGCTACACCTTC
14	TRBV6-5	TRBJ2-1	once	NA	CASSYRAEGNEQFF	TGTGCCAGCAGTTACCGGGCAGAAGGAAATGAGCAGTTCTTC
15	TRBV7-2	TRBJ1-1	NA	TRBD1	CASSFDRGPGTEAFF	TGTGCCAGCAGCTTCGACAGGGGGCCGGGCACTGAAGCTTTCTTT
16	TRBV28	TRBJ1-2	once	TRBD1	CASSFRDRGSNYGYTF	TGTGCCAGCAGTTTCCGGGACAGGGGCTCTAACTATGGCTACACCTTC
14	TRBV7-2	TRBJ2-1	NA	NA	CASSLGPPGAKGFF	TGTGCCAGCAGCTTAGGCCCCCCAGGGGCTAAAGGGTTCTTC
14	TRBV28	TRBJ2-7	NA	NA	CASRLRDTSYEQYF	TGTGCCAGCAGGCTCCGGGACACCTCCTACGAGCAGTACTTC
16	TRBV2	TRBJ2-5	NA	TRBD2	CASSENLAGGQETQYF	TGTGCCAGCAGTGAAAATCTAGCGGGGGGCCAAGAGACCCAGTACTTC
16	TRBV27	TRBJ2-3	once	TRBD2	CASSSSGRGRTDTQYF	TGTGCCAGCAGTTCTAGCGGGAGAGGTAGAACAGATACGCAGTATTTT